The clone carrying this T cell receptor (beta chain) has only one observation. The CDR3 has 12 residues. The germline V gene encodes CDR1 LGHNT and CDR2 FRNRAP. The V gene lost 1 base and the J gene lost 8 bases, with 5 bases spanning the gap. The data belong to a study of T-cell memory formation after mild COVID-19. TCRdb reprocessed the 5' RACE reads via MiXCR and lists one record per CDR3 protein. The sample contains approximately 350,000 distinct CDR3 sequences, 25% to 30% of which appear only once. The sequenced sample consisted of PBMCs or a T cell subset sorted from them (not recorded which). The receptor was isolated from an adult woman who had mild COVID-19 (a few samples of this study predate the infection). Cell type and time point are not known. The V call is TRBV12-5, the J call TRBJ1-4; D not resolved. The CDR3 protein is CASGLGKEKLFF. Written as DNA, the CDR3 is TGTGCTAGTGGTTTGGGCAAGGAAAAACTGTTTTTT.